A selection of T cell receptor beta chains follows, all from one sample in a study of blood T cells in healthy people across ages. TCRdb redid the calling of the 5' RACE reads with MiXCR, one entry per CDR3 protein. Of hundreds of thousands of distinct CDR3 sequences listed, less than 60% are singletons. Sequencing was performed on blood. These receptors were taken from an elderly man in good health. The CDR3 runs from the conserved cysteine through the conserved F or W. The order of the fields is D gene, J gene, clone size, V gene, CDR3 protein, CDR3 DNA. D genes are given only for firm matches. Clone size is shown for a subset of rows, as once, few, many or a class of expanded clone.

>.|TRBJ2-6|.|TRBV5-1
CASSPTSPGANVLTF
TGCGCCAGCAGCCCCACCAGTCCTGGGGCCAACGTCCTGACTTTC
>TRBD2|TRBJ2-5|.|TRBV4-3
CASSQTTSGRNEQYF
TGCGCCAGCAGCCAGACAACTAGCGGGAGAAATGAGCAGTACTTC
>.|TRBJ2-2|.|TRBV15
CATSREYGNTGELFF
TGTGCCACCAGCAGAGAATACGGGAACACCGGGGAGCTGTTTTTT
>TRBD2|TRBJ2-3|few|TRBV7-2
CASSGGGASGRIDTQYF
TGTGCCAGCAGCGGAGGAGGAGCTAGCGGGAGGATAGATACGCAGTATTTT
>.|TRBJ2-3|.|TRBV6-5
CASSYKIRDTQYF
TGTGCCAGCAGTTACAAGATCAGAGATACGCAGTATTTT
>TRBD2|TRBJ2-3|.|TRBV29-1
CSVDLQRLAGSDTQYF
TGCAGCGTTGATTTACAGAGACTAGCGGGATCAGATACGCAGTATTTT
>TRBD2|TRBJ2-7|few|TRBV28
CASRMGGQVDEQYF
TGTGCCAGCAGGATGGGAGGGCAGGTCGACGAGCAGTACTTC
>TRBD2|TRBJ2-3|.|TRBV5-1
CASSFTGLAGDTDTQYF
TGCGCCAGCAGCTTCACCGGACTAGCCGGGGACACAGATACGCAGTATTTT
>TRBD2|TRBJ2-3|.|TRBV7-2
CASSGVAGGTGTQYF
TGTGCCAGCTCCGGGGTAGCGGGAGGCACGGGTACGCAGTATTTT
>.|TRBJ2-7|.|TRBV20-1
CSVHSELGYEQYF
TGCAGTGTTCACTCTGAATTGGGCTACGAGCAGTACTTC
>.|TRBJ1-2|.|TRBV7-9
CASSLAGTYGYTF
TGTGCCAGCAGCTTAGCAGGGACTTATGGCTACACCTTC
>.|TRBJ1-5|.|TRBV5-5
CASSLAGTGGGGNQPQHF
TGTGCCAGCAGCCTTGCCGGTACGGGAGGCGGCGGCAATCAGCCCCAGCATTTT
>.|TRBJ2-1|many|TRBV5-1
CASSLGLGEVNEQFF
TGCGCCAGCAGCTTGGGTCTAGGAGAGGTCAATGAGCAGTTCTTC
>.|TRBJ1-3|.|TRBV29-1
CSVSGDPLTQGRSSGNTIYF
TGCAGCGTTAGTGGGGATCCCCTCACACAGGGAAGAAGCTCTGGAAACACCATATATTTT
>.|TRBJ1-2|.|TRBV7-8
CASSRGTLGPMVGYTF
TGTGCCAGCAGCAGAGGGACTTTGGGTCCTATGGTTGGCTACACCTTC